This T cell receptor beta chain was retrieved from a study of cytomegalovirus exposure and HLA in healthy donors (dated by TCRdb to about 2017). Looking at the study overall: A later analysis indicated that the roughly 120 validation repertoires were generated on the platform also employed for the approximately 690 repertoires of the first cohort. In addition to the first cohort of 650 to 800 subjects, a separate validation cohort of 120 different subjects was used. The study aimed to test whether cataloging public T cell receptors could reveal signatures of past pathogen exposure. To predict cytomegalovirus infection status, the study combined high-throughput TCR immunosequencing, statistical association of individual TCRs with disease status, and machine learning. Broader findings and caveats from the paper: The study listed 164 TCR beta chains as associated with cytomegalovirus. In vitro tests confirmed that three of the cytomegalovirus-associated TCR beta chains recognize cytomegalovirus antigens. A later analysis had no HLA typing for the validation cohort, so co-occurrence there was scored across all 120 or so repertoires. Subsequent analysis determined that TCRs grouped into clusters in the first cohort also showed a tendency toward co-occurrence across the roughly 120 validation repertoires, and roughly 95% of cluster scores exceeded 0. The authors suggested that the approach could potentially be extended to other disease states and immunological phenotypes. Most TCR sequences were observed very rarely across donors, whereas some public TCRs were present in many individuals. The classifier was reported to diagnose cytomegalovirus status with high specificity and sensitivity in both the original and validation cohorts.

On this clone: What this receptor recognizes is not known. The sample holds no much larger clone one base away, and base qualities are not on file.

The library was made by the immunoSEQ multiplex PCR assay. The original pipeline was this. A statistical classification framework was built for diagnosing cytomegalovirus status from the catalog of TCR beta chain sequences. Sourced from immuneACCESS, this table was stored by TCRdb with only in-frame sequences that have V and J called. A share of the clones is absent; for the studies checked, an unresolved V gene accounts for under half, and the remainder has no known explanation. V and J calls and clone size come straight from that table; D and trimming were deduced from the DNA. The table for this sample lists tens of thousands of clones; about 95% of them were counted only once. 1.5% to 2% of the sample rests with the top ten. V was cut back by 2 bases and J by 2 bases, leaving a gap of 12 bases between them. The CDR3 spans 15 residues, from the cysteine through the phenylalanine. Of the read, only the CDR3 DNA is kept; its 45 bases are in frame from base 1. According to the germline V gene, CDR1 reads SGHTA and CDR2 reads FQGTGA.

Separate from the approximately 700-subject first cohort, the validation cohort of 95 to 150 subjects was the group to which the donors belonged. The sample taken for sequencing was PBMCs. The chain uses TRBV7-3 and TRBJ2-5; the D gene is possibly TRBD1, with 5 bases matching. This sequence was found in a woman under 30 in good health and CMV-seropositive. The sequenced DNA is TGTGCCAGCAGCTTAGGGGTGGCAGGGCAAGAGACCCAGTACTTC. This encodes CASSLGVAGQETQYF.